This T cell receptor (beta chain) was sequenced during a study of T cell repertoires and HLA-DP antigens. The repertoire was sequenced with immunoSEQ multiplex PCR; TCRdb's copy has only in-frame clones and lacks some. This table holds around 90,000 clones, about 89% found once. A note on this clone: Its specificity is unknown.

Study-level results: Clones undetected before culture averaged 36.3% against one allele and approximately 50% against the other. Pre-culture clonality, around 0.041, was far below sorted CD137+ clonality of around 0.39.

This clonotype originated in a man aged 45-65 years in good health and CMV-seronegative. Input material: CD4+ T cells from PBMCs.

This CDR3 reads CASSQPQGARTDTQYF. The CDR3 DNA follows: TGCGCCAGCAGCCAGCCCCAGGGGGCACGCACAGATACGCAGTATTTT. V is TRBV5-1 and J is TRBJ2-3; 8 positions match TRBD1. The germline V gene encodes CDR1 SGHRS and CDR2 YFSETQ. The CDR3 is 16 amino acids. Germline trimming cut 4 bases from V and 1 base from J; bases unmatched to any gene: 8.